The TCR beta chain under discussion was sequenced for a study of Ad26.COV2.S vaccination and SARS-CoV-2 variants. Study-level background: Into the muscle, Ad26.COV2.S was dosed once or twice, 56 days apart.

Treatment here: 15 to 20 received Ad26.COV2.S at low or high dose, single or two shots; 5 received placebo; per-sample allocation not given. Samples analyzed were those drawn on day 63 after the first vaccine or placebo injection. This Boston cohort included adults aged 18-55 years. A remark on this clone: The antigen is undetermined.

The repertoire was sequenced with immunoSEQ multiplex PCR; TCRdb's copy has only in-frame clones and lacks some. The sample consists of approximately 480,000 clones, around 90% of them appearing once. This CDR3 region has 12 residues. The germline gives CDR1 GTSNPN, CDR2 SVGIG (reference sequence). The V end was cut by 7 bases, the J end by 7 bases, with 14 bases between. General observations from the study: Placebo recipients trailed vaccine recipients in spike-specific TCR breadth.

The chain couples TRBV30 to TRBJ1-5, with D possibly TRBD1 on 6 matching bases. This receptor was obtained from a person aged 18-60 years who received the Ad26.COV2.S COVID-19 vaccine or a placebo. Material: peripheral blood, obtained in a trial of Ad26.COV2.S vaccine versus placebo. CDR3 coding DNA: TGTGCCTCGCAGGGGTATGGGCAGCCCCAGCATTTT. It codes for CASQGYGQPQHF.